The 3 T cell receptor beta chains below were found in one sample sequenced in a study of human thymus T cells. The assay was immunoSEQ multiplex PCR, and TCRdb's table has in-frame clones only and misses some. There are about 60,000 clones in the sample; about 93% occur only once, and nearly 6% lies in the top ten. Specimen: blood. The receptors stem from a boy younger than two with a congenital heart defect but otherwise immunologically healthy.

This sequence joins TRBV4-2 and TRBJ2-1, with D perhaps matching TRBD2 (6 bases). Trimming removed 3 bases at V and 2 bases at J, with 14 bases between. The CDR3 is 16 amino acids. CDR1 and CDR2 (germline): LGHNA, YNFKEQ. This CDR3 reads CASSHLTGTPYNEQFF. For the CDR3, the DNA is TGTGCCAGCAGCCACCTCACCGGGACTCCCTACAATGAGCAGTTCTTC.

The rearrangement joins TRBV5-5 to TRBJ2-1; no clear D. V lost 1 base and J lost 4, with 12 bases in between. Germline V lookup: CDR1 SGHKS, CDR2 YYEKEE (reference sequence). The CDR3 extends over 15 amino acids. This CDR3 reads CASSLSEGIYNEQFF. CDR3 in DNA: TGTGCCAGCAGCTTGTCGGAAGGTATTTACAATGAGCAGTTCTTC. Drawing the rest from reference TRBV5-5 and TRBJ2-1, the complete variable domain is DAGVTQSPTHLIKTRGQQVTLRCSPISGHKSVSWYQQVLGQGPQFIFQYYEKEERGRGNFPDRFSARQFPNYSSELNVNALLLGDSALYLCASSLSEGIYNEQFFGPGTRLTVL.

J is TRBJ2-4 and V is TRBV4-2; weak D call: TRBD2 (6 bases). The CDR3 contains 16 residues. Germline CDR1 and CDR2: LGHNA and YNFKEQ. With 1 base removed from V and 3 bases from J, the gap between germline ends came to 13 bases. The CDR3 DNA is TGTGCCAGCAGCCAAGGGGGGGATCGAGGCAAAAACATTCAGTACTTC. Its translation: CASSQGGDRGKNIQYF.